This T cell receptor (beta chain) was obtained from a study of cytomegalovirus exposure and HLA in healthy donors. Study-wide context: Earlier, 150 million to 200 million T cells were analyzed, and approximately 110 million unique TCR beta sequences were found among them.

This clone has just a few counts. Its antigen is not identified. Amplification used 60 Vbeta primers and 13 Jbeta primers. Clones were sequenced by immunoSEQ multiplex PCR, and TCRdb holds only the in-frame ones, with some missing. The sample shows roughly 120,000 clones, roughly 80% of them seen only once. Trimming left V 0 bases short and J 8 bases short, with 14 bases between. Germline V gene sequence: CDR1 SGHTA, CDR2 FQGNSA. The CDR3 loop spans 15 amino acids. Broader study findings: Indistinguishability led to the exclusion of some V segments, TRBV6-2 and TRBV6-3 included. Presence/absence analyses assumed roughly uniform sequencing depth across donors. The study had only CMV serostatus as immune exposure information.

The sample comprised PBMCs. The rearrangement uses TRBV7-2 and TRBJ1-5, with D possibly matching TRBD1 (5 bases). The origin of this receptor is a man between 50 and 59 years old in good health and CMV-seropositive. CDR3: CASSLAGPGKKPQHF. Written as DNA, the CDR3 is TGTGCCAGCAGCTTAGCCGGGCCAGGGAAGAAGCCCCAGCATTTT.